This note documents a single TCR beta chain sequence. The V gene's germline CDR1 is SGHRS and CDR2 YFSETQ. Trimming cost V 3 bases and J 3 bases; bases outside gene matches: 6. CDR3 length: 15 residues. As for the donors, each was a healthy bone marrow donor. These data are taken from a study of cytomegalovirus exposure and HLA in healthy donors. Vbeta (60) and Jbeta (13) primers were used in the PCR. Libraries were prepared by immunoSEQ multiplex PCR; TCRdb keeps only in-frame clonotypes and omits some of them. The top ten hold under 2% of the sample, which has about 110,000 clones, roughly four fifths seen once.

What was sequenced was PBMCs. This chain links TRBV5-1 with TRBJ1-2, with 9 positions matching TRBD1. The TCR originated in a man aged 50-59 years in good health and CMV-seronegative. The CDR3 reads CASSSTGGSDYGYTF. Written as DNA, the CDR3 is TGCGCCAGCAGCTCTACAGGGGGCAGCGACTATGGCTACACCTTC.